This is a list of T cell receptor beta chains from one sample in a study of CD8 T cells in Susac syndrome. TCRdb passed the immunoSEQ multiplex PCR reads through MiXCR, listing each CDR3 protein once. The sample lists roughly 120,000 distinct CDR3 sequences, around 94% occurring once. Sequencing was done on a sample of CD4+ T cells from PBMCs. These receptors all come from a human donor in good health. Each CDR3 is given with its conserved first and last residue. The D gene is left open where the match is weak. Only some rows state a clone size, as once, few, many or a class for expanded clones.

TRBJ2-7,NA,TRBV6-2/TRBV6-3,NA,TGTGCCAGCAGTTACCTTCGCTCCTACGAGCAGTACTTC,CASSYLRSYEQYF
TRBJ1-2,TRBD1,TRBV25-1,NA,TGTGCCAGCTCAAGGGGGACAGGGGTTGGCTACACCTTC,CASSRGTGVGYTF
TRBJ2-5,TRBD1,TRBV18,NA,TGTGCCAGCTCACGACAGGGTGGAGAAGAGACCCAGTACTTC,CASSRQGGEETQYF
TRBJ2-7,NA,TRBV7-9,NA,TGTGCCAGCAGCTTAGCTCAGAGGGCCGAGCAGTACTTC,CASSLAQRAEQYF
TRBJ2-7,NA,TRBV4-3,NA,TGCGCCAGCAGCCATCACAGGGGGGGGCGCAGCTCCTACGAGCAGTACTTC,CASSHHRGGRSSYEQYF
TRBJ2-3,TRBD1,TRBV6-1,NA,TGTGCCAGCAGGAGGGATGGACAGGGAATCATGGGTACGCAGTATTTT,CASRRDGQGIMGTQYF
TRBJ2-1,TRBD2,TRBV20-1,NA,TGCAGTGCCCAGCGGGACCTGGGGAATGAGCAGTTCTTC,CSAQRDLGNEQFF
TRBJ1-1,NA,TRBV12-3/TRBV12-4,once,TGTGCCAGCAGTCTCGTGGTTGAAGCTTTCTTT,CASSLVVEAFF
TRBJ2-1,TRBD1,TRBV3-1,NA,TGTGCCAGCAGCCAGGGACAGGGAGAGCAGTTCTTC,CASSQGQGEQFF
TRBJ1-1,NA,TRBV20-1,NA,TGCAGTGCTAGGGACTCGAAGGAGCCCGGCGCTTTCTTT,CSARDSKEPGAFF
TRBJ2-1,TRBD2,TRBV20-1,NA,TGCAGTGCAATCCTTCGAGGCGGGAGGATTAATGAGCAGTTCTTC,CSAILRGGRINEQFF
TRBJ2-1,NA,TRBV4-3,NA,TGCGCCAGCAGCCACACGCAGGGGCGGTACAATGAGCAGTTCTTC,CASSHTQGRYNEQFF
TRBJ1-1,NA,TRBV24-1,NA,TGTGCCACCAGTGATTCCGCTGAAGTGACTGAAGCTTTCTTT,CATSDSAEVTEAFF
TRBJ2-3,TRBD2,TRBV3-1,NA,TGTGCCAGCAGCCAAGTGGTTAGCGGGAGTGGAGATACGCAGTATTTT,CASSQVVSGSGDTQYF
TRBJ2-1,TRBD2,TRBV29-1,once,TGCAGCGTTGAAGGGGGGACTAGCGAAACCTACAATGAGCAGTTCTTC,CSVEGGTSETYNEQFF
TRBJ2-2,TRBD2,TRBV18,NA,TGTGCCAGCTCACCACCGTCTAGAGCGGGAGCTTTCGGGGAGCTGTTTTTT,CASSPPSRAGAFGELFF
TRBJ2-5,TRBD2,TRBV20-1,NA,TGCAGTGCTAGAGGGGCGACTAGCGGGTTCCAAGAGACCCAGTACTTC,CSARGATSGFQETQYF
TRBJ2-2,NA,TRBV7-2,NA,TGTGCCAGCAGACCTAGTGTGTCCACCGGGGAGCTGTTTTTT,CASRPSVSTGELFF
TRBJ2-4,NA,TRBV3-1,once,TGTGCCAGCAGCCTCTATGGGGAAACCAAAAACATTCAGTACTTC,CASSLYGETKNIQYF
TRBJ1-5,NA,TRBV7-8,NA,TGTGCCAGCAGCTTCTCCGGGCGGGGAGATCAGCCCCAGCATTTT,CASSFSGRGDQPQHF
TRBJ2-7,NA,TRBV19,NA,TGTGCCAGTAGTACCAGCAGGGACAACGAGCAGTACTTC,CASSTSRDNEQYF
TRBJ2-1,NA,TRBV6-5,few,TGTGCCAGCAGTTACTCAGTCGGCGGGCTCAATGAGCAGTTCTTC,CASSYSVGGLNEQFF
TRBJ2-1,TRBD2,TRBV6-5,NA,TGTGCCAGCAGTTCCAAACTAGCGGGAGTCCACAATGAGCAGTTCTTC,CASSSKLAGVHNEQFF
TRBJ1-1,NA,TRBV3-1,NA,TGTGCCAGCAGCCAAGAGGGGAGTTCGAAGCGGGCTTTCTTT,CASSQEGSSKRAFF
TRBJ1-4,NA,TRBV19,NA,TGTGCCAGTAGTCCTGAGGGGGTCAGTACTGAAAAACTGTTTTTT,CASSPEGVSTEKLFF
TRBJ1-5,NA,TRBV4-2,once,TGTGCCAGCAGCCGAGAGTATAGCAATCAGCCCCAGCATTTT,CASSREYSNQPQHF
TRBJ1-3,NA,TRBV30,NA,TGTGCCTGGAGTCCCCTCGTGTCCGGAAACACCATATATTTT,CAWSPLVSGNTIYF
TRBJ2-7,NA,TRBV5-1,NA,TGCGCCAGCAGCTTAAAGGACCGCTCCTACGAGCAGTACTTC,CASSLKDRSYEQYF
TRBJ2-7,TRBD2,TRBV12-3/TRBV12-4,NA,TGTGCCAGCAGTTCCCCACGGGGGGGGCTCTACGAGCAGTACTTC,CASSSPRGGLYEQYF
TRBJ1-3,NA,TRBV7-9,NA,TGTGCCAGCTTATCCCAAAGCTCTGGAAACACCATATATTTT,CASLSQSSGNTIYF
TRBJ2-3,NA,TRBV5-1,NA,TGCGCCAGCAGCGCCGACTCCTCTCCGACAGATACGCAGTATTTT,CASSADSSPTDTQYF
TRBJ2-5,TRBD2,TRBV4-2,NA,TGTGCCAGCAGCCAAGTCGGACTAGCGGGAGACCAAGAGACCCAGTACTTC,CASSQVGLAGDQETQYF
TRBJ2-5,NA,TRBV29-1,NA,TGCAGCGTCGTTCGGACGGAAGAGACCCAGTACTTC,CSVVRTEETQYF
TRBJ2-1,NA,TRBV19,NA,TGTGCCAGTAGCGGGGGCTCCTACAATGAGCAGTTCTTC,CASSGGSYNEQFF